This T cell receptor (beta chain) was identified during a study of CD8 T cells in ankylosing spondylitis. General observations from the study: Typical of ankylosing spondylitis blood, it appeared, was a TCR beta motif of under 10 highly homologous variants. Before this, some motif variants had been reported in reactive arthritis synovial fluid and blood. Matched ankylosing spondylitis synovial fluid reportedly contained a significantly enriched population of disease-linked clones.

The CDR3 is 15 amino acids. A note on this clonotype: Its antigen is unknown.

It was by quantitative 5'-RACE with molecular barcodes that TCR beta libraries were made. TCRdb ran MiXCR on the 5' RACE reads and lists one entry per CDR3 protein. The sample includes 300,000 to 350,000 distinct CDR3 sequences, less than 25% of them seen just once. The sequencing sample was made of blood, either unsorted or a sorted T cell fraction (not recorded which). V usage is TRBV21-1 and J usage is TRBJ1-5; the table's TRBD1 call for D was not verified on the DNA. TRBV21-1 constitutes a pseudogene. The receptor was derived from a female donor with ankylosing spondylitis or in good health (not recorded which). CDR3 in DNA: TGTGCCAGCAGCCAACCCAGGGAGAACAATCAGCCCCAGCATTTT. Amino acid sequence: CASSQPRENNQPQHF.